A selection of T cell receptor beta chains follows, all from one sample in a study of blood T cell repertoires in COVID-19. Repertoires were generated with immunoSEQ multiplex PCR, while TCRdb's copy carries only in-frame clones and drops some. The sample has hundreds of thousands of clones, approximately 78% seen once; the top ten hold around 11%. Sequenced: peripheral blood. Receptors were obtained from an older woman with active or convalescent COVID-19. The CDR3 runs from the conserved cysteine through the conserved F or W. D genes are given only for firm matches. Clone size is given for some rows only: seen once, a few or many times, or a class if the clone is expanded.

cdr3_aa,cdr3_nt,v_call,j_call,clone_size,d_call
CASSLPIAGTSTDTQYF,TGCGCCAGCAGCTTGCCCATAGCGGGGACTAGCACAGATACGCAGTATTTT,TRBV5-1,TRBJ2-3,.,TRBD2
CASSALTGARAFF,TGTGCCAGCAGTGCCCTGACAGGGGCGAGGGCTTTCTTT,TRBV12-3/TRBV12-4,TRBJ1-1,.,TRBD1
CASSPRPDSYGYTF,TGTGCCAGTAGTCCGAGACCGGACAGCTATGGCTACACCTTC,TRBV19,TRBJ1-2,few,.
CASSRRDRGFNNSPLHF,TGCGCCAGCAGCCGCCGGGACAGGGGATTTAATAATTCACCCCTCCACTTT,TRBV4-3,TRBJ1-6,.,TRBD1
CASSPRMSGGALRETQYF,TGTGCCAGCAGCCCCCGGATGAGCGGGGGGGCCCTTCGAGAGACCCAGTACTTC,TRBV11-2,TRBJ2-5,.,TRBD2
CATASGGAYNEQFF,TGTGCCACCGCTAGCGGGGGGGCTTACAATGAGCAGTTCTTC,TRBV24-1,TRBJ2-1,.,TRBD2
CASNRGQDYGYTF,TGCGCCAGCAATCGGGGACAGGACTATGGCTACACCTTC,TRBV5-1,TRBJ1-2,.,TRBD1
CASSLRQGLSPDTQYF,TGTGCCAGCAGCCTAAGACAGGGACTTTCACCAGATACGCAGTATTTT,TRBV7-8,TRBJ2-3,.,.
CASSLSGTFYNEQFF,TGTGCCAGCAGCCTATCCGGGACTTTCTACAATGAGCAGTTCTTC,TRBV7-3,TRBJ2-1,.,.
CASSPGLSQETQYF,TGTGCCAGCAGCCCAGGACTCTCCCAAGAGACCCAGTACTTC,TRBV11-2,TRBJ2-5,few,.
CASSQDLGGGAEDTQYF,TGCGCCAGCAGCCAAGATCTGGGCGGGGGGGCCGAAGATACGCAGTATTTT,TRBV4-3,TRBJ2-3,.,TRBD2
CASRAGLGEAYGYTF,TGTGCCAGCAGGGCGGGGCTAGGGGAGGCGTATGGCTACACCTTC,TRBV5-4,TRBJ1-2,.,.
CASRPAGTRGYYNEQFF,TGTGCCAGCAGGCCCGCCGGGACACGGGGCTACTACAATGAGCAGTTCTTC,TRBV7-2,TRBJ2-1,.,.
CASSLHKGLEAFF,TGTGCCAGCAGTTTGCATAAGGGACTTGAAGCTTTCTTT,TRBV27,TRBJ1-1,.,.
CASSPRTSGRPGTDTQYF,TGTGCCAGCAGTCCTCGGACTAGCGGGCGCCCCGGCACAGATACGCAGTATTTT,TRBV27,TRBJ2-3,.,TRBD2
CASSPTPGTYNEQFF,TGTGCCAGCTCACCAACTCCGGGGACCTACAATGAGCAGTTCTTC,TRBV18,TRBJ2-1,.,.
CASSLQGTGANVLTF,TGTGCCAGCAGCTTACAGGGAACCGGGGCCAACGTCCTGACTTTC,TRBV7-9,TRBJ2-6,.,.
CASSDEYTGELFF,TGTGCCAGCAGTGATGAGTACACCGGGGAGCTGTTTTTT,TRBV6-4,TRBJ2-2,.,.
CASSEAVAGSTDTQYF,TGTGCCAGCAGTGAAGCAGTAGCGGGGAGCACAGATACGCAGTATTTT,TRBV2,TRBJ2-3,.,TRBD2
CASSPPGEGGYTF,TGTGCCAGCTCACCACCGGGGGAGGGTGGCTACACCTTC,TRBV18,TRBJ1-2,once,.
CASSPQVAGATSKYNEQFF,TGTGCCAGCTCACCACAAGTAGCGGGGGCAACAAGTAAATACAATGAGCAGTTCTTC,TRBV18,TRBJ2-1,.,TRBD2
CASHKGGSGGPGNEQFF,TGCGCCAGTCACAAGGGAGGTAGCGGGGGGCCGGGAAATGAGCAGTTCTTC,TRBV5-1,TRBJ2-1,.,TRBD2